This T cell receptor beta chain was observed in a study of blood T cell repertoires in COVID-19. Germline CDR1 and CDR2: SGHAT and FQNNGV. The CDR3 runs to 12 residues. Trimming removed 10 bases from V and 2 bases from J, with 11 bases in between. TCRdb keeps only in-frame clones here, not all; method: immunoSEQ multiplex PCR. Of about 280,000 clones listed, approximately 89% are singletons. Those designated as exposed participants met a COVID-19 case within 2 weeks before study entry. The source is a man in his forties or fifties who had been exposed to COVID-19. The V gene is TRBV11-2, the J gene TRBJ2-5, with D tentatively TRBD2 (5 bases). The specimen sequenced was PBMCs or T cells enriched from blood (not recorded which). As DNA, the CDR3 is TGTGCCACGGGTCCGGGGCAAGAGACCCAGTACTTC. Amino acids: CATGPGQETQYF.